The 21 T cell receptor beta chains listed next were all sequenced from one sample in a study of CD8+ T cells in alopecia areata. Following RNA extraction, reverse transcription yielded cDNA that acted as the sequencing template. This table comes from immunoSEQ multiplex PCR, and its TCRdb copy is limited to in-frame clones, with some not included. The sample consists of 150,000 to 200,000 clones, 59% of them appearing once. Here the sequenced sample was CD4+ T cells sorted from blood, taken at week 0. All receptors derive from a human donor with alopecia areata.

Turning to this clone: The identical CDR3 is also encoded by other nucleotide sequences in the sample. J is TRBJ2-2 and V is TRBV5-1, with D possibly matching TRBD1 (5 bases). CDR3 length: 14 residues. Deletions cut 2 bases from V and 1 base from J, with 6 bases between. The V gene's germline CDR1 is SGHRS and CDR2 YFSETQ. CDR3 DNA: TGCGCCAGCAGCTTAGGACAGAACACCGGGGAGCTGTTTTTT. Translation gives CASSLGQNTGELFF.

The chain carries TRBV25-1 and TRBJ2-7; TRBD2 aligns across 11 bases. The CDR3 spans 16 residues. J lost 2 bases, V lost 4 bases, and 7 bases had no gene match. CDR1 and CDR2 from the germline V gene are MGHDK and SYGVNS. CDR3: CASSASLAGGAYEQYF. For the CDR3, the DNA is TGTGCCAGCAGTGCCAGCCTAGCGGGAGGTGCCTACGAGCAGTACTTC.

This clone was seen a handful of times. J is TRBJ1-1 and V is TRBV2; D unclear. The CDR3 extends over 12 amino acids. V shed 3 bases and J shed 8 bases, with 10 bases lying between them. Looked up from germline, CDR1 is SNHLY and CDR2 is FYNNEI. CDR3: CASSDRAIEAFF. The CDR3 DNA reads TGTGCCAGCAGTGATCGAGCGATAGAAGCTTTCTTT.

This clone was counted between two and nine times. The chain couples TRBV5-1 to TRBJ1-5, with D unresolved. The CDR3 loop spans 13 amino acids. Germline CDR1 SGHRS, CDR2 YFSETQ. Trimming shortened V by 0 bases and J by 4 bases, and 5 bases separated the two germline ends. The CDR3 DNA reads TGCGCCAGCAGCTTGGGGGTGAATCAGCCCCAGCATTTT. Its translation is CASSLGVNQPQHF.

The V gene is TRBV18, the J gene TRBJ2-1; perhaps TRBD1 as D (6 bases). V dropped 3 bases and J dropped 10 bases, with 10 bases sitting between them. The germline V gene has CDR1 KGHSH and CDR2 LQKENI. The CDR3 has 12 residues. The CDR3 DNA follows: TGTGCCAGCTCACCGACCGGGACAGAGCAGTTCTTC. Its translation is CASSPTGTEQFF. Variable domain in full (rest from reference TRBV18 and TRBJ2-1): NAGVMQNPRHLVRRRGQEARLRCSPMKGHSHVYWYRQLPEEGLKFMVYLQKENIIDESGMPKERFSAEFPKEGPSILRIQQVVRGDSAAYFCASSPTGTEQFFGPGTRLTVL.

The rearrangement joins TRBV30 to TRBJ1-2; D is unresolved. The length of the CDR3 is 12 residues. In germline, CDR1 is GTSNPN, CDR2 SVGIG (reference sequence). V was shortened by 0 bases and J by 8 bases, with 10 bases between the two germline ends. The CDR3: CAWSVTREGYTF. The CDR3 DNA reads TGTGCCTGGAGTGTAACTCGGGAGGGCTACACCTTC.

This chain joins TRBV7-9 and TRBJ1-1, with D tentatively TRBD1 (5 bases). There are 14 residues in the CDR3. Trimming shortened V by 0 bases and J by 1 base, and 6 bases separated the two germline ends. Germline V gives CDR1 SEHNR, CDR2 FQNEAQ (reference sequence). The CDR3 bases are TGTGCCAGCAGCTTAGCGGGGGAGAACACTGAAGCTTTCTTT. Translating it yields CASSLAGENTEAFF. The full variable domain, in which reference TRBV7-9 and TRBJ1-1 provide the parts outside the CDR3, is DTGVSQNPRHKITKRGQNVTFRCDPISEHNRLYWYRQTLGQGPEFLTYFQNEAQLEKSRLLSDRFSAERPKGSFSTLEIQRTEQGDSAMYLCASSLAGENTEAFFGQGTRLTVV.

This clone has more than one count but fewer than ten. The CDR3 DNA sequence: TGCAGCGTCGCGACAGGTTTGCGGGGCGAGCAGTACTTC. Its translation: CSVATGLRGEQYF. The chain joins TRBV29-1 to TRBJ2-7; the D gene could be TRBD1 or TRBD2 (6 bases each). The CDR3 spans 13 residues. V gave up 6 bases and J gave up 6 bases, with 18 bases separating them. CDR1 is SQVTM, CDR2 ANQGSEA, per germline.

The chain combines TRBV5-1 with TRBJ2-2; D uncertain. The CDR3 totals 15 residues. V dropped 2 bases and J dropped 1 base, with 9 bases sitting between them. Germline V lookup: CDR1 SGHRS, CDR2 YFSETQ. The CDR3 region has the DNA TGCGCCAGCAGCTTCGGCCAGCAGAACACCGGGGAGCTGTTTTTT. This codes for CASSFGQQNTGELFF.

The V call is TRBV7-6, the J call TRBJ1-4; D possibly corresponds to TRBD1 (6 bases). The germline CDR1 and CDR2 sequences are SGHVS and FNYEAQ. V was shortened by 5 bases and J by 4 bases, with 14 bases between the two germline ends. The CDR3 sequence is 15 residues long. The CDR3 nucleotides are TGTGCCAGCAGCCTAACAGGACAGCGTAATGAAAAACTGTTTTTT. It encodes CASSLTGQRNEKLFF.

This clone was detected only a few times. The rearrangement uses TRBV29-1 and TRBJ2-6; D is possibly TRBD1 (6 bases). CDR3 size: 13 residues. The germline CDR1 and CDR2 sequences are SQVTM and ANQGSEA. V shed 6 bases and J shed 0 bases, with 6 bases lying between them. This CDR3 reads CSVQGSGANVLTF. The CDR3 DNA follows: TGCAGCGTACAGGGCTCTGGGGCCAACGTCCTGACTTTC.

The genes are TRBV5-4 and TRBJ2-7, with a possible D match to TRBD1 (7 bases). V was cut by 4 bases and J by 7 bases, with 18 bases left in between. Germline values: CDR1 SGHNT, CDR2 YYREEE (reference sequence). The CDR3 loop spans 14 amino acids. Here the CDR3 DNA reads TGTGCCAGCAGCCCCCGGAGGGACAGTGAAGAGCAGTACTTC. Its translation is CASSPRRDSEEQYF.

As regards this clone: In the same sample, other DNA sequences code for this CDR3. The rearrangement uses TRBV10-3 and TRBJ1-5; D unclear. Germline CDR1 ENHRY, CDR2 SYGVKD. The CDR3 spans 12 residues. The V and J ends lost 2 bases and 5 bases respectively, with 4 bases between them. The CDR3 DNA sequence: TGTGCCATCAGTGAGCCGGATCAGCCCCAGCATTTT. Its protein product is CAISEPDQPQHF.

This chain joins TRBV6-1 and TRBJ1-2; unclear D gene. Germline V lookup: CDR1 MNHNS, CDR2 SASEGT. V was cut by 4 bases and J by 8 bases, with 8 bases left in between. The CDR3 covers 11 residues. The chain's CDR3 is CASSVGGGYTF. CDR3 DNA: TGTGCCAGCAGTGTGGGTGGCGGCTACACCTTC.

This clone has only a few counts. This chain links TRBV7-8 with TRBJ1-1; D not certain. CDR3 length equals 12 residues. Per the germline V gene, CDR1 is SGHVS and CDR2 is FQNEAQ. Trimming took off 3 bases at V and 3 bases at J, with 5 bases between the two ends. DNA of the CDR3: TGTGCCAGCAGCTTCTCCTACACTGAAGCTTTCTTT. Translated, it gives CASSFSYTEAFF.

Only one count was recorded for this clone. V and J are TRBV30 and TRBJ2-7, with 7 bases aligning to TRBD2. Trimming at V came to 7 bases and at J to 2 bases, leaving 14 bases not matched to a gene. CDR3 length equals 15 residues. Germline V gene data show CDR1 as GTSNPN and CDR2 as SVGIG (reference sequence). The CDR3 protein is CASSQEASGPYEQYF. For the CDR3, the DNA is TGTGCCTCCTCCCAGGAAGCTAGCGGCCCCTACGAGCAGTACTTC. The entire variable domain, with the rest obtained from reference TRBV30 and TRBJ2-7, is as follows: SQTIHQWPATLVQPVGSPLSLECTVEGTSNPNLYWYRQAAGRGLQLLFYSVGIGQISSEVPQNLSASRPQDRQFILSSKKLLLSDSGFYLCASSQEASGPYEQYFGPGTRLTVT.

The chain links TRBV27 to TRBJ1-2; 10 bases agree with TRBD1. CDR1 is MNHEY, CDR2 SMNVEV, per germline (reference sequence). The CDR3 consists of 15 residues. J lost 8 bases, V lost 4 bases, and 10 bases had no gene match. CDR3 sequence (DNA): TGTGCCAGCAGTTCTAACCACGACAGGGGGCGCGGCTACACCTTC. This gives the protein CASSSNHDRGRGYTF.

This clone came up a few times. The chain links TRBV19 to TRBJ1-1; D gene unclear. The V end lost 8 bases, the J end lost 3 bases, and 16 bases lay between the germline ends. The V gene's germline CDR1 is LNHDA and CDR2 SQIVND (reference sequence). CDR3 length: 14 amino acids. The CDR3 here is CASRPSLGDTEAFF. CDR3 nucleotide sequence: TGTGCCAGTCGTCCCTCCCTCGGGGACACTGAAGCTTTCTTT. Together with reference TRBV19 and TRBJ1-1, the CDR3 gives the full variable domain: DGGITQSPKYLFRKEGQNVTLSCEQNLNHDAMYWYRQDPGQGLRLIYYSQIVNDFQKGDIAEGYSVSREKKESFPLTVTSAQKNPTAFYLCASRPSLGDTEAFFGQGTRLTVV.

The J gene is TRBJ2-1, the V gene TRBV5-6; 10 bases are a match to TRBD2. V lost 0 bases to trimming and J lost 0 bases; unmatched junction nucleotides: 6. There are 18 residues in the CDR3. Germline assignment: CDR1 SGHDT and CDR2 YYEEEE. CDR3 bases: TGTGCCAGCAGCTTGGTTCTAGCGGGGGCCCTCTCCTACAATGAGCAGTTCTTC. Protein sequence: CASSLVLAGALSYNEQFF.

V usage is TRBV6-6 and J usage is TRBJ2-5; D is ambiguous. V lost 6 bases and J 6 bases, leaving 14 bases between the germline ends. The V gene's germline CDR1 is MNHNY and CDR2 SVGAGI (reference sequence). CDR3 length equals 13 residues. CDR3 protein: CASSPSSSQTQYF. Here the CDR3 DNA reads TGTGCCAGCAGCCCCTCATCAAGTCAGACCCAGTACTTC.

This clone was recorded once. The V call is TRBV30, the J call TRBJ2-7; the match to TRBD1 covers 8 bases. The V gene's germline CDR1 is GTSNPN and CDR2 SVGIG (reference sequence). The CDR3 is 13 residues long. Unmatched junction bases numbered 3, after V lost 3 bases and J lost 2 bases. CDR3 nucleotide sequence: TGTGCCTGGAGGGGACAGGAGACCTACGAGCAGTACTTC. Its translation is CAWRGQETYEQYF.